A single sample gave rise to the 10 T cell receptor beta chains below, sequenced in a study of metastatic and nonmetastatic thyroid tumors. Until they underwent thyroid surgery, no patient had received any treatment. TCRdb re-called clones via MiXCR from the PCR reads. The sample includes 15,000 to 20,000 clones, roughly a quarter of them seen just once. The sequencing sample was made of tumor tissue. The receptors derive from a female donor with papillary thyroid cancer or a benign thyroid nodule (not recorded which). Some clones in this sample may be carry-over from other donors' samples.

The J gene is TRBJ2-7, the V gene TRBV5-1; no clear D gene. Trimming stripped 5 bases from V and 4 bases from J, with 10 bases between. Germline-derived CDR1 and CDR2 are SGHRS and YFSETQ. The length of the CDR3 is 12 residues. CDR3 DNA sequence: TGCGCCAGCAGTTCCGACGCGTACGAGCAGTACTTC. Amino acid sequence: CASSSDAYEQYF.

V is TRBV20-1 and J is TRBJ2-5; D unclear. Trimming cost V 5 bases and J 5 bases, with 12 bases left between them. Germline assignment: CDR1 DFQATT and CDR2 SNEGSKA (reference sequence). The CDR3 is 12 residues long. The CDR3 protein is CSAEPLRETQYF. The DNA of the CDR3 is TGCAGTGCTGAACCTCTTAGGGAGACCCAGTACTTC.

This clone was counted between two and nine times. The rearrangement joins TRBV28 to TRBJ2-7; D call uncertain. The CDR3 is made up of 12 amino acids. Trimming cost V 4 bases and J 5 bases, with 9 bases left between them. CDR1 is MDHEN, CDR2 SYDVKM, per germline. CDR3 sequence (DNA): TGTGCCAGCAGTTCCATAGGGAACGAGCAGTACTTC. Translated: CASSSIGNEQYF.

The chain joins TRBV10-2 to TRBJ2-7, with TRBD1 matching 7 bases. V dropped 6 bases and J dropped 3; count of bases not matched to a gene: 8. This CDR3 has 14 amino acids. The germline CDR1 and CDR2 sequences are WSHSY and SAAADI. CDR3 residues: CASRATGFLYEQYF. CDR3 in DNA: TGCGCCAGCAGGGCGACAGGGTTCCTCTACGAGCAGTACTTC.

V and J are TRBV12-3 or TRBV12-4 and TRBJ1-3; 11 bases line up with TRBD1. This CDR3 has 16 amino acids. Germline trimming cut 3 bases from V and 2 bases from J; bases unmatched to any gene: 3. CDR3 sequence (DNA): TGTGCCAGCAGTTTCGGGACAGGGGGACCTGGAAACACCATATATTTT. It translates to CASSFGTGGPGNTIYF.

This chain uses TRBV20-1 with TRBJ1-2, with a tentative D call TRBD1 (5 bases). V lost 0 bases, J lost 5 bases, and 16 bases lay in between. Per germline, CDR1 DFQATT and CDR2 SNEGSKA (reference sequence). The CDR3 runs to 15 residues. CDR3 nucleotides: TGCAGTGCTAGAGATGGGGGGGAGTTAGGGTATGGCTACACCTTC. It codes for CSARDGGELGYGYTF.

Notes on this clone: An end of the junction does not agree with germline; a read error may underlie this. The genes are TRBV27 and TRBJ2-1; a possible D gene is TRBD1 (5 bases). This CDR3 has 13 amino acids. Germline-derived CDR1 and CDR2 are MNHEY and SMNVEV (reference sequence). The chain's CDR3 is CASSYRFRNDQFF. The CDR3 DNA sequence: TGTGCCAGCAGTTACAGGTTTCGCAATGATCAGTTCTTC.

Many counts were recorded for this clone. This chain links TRBV6-4 with TRBJ2-1, with 7 nucleotides matching TRBD2. After removal of 6 bases from V and 1 base from J, the junction contained 0 bases not matched to a gene. CDR3 length: 13 amino acids. Germline V gene data show CDR1 as MRHNA and CDR2 as SNTAGT. The CDR3 nucleotides read TGTGCCAGCAGCGGGGGGTCCTACAATGAGCAGTTCTTC. Protein product: CASSGGSYNEQFF.

This clone was seen repeatedly, ten times or more. The rearrangement links TRBV30 to TRBJ2-3; D is uncertain. This CDR3 has 12 residues. Germline CDR1 reads GTSNPN; CDR2 reads SVGIG (reference sequence). The V end lost 0 bases, the J end lost 5 bases, and 6 bases lay between the germline ends. The CDR3 sequence: CAWSVTEDTQYF. The CDR3 nucleotides read TGTGCCTGGAGTGTGACGGAAGATACGCAGTATTTT. The variable domain in full, completed from reference TRBV30 and TRBJ2-3, reads SQTIHQWPATLVQPVGSPLSLECTVEGTSNPNLYWYRQAAGRGLQLLFYSVGIGQISSEVPQNLSASRPQDRQFILSSKKLLLSDSGFYLCAWSVTEDTQYFGPGTRLTVL.

V and J are TRBV28 and TRBJ2-7; the D gene is possibly TRBD2 (6 bases). The germline V and J ends were trimmed by 5 bases and 5 bases, with 16 bases remaining between them. CDR1 is MDHEN and CDR2 is SYDVKM in the germline V gene. The CDR3 loop spans 14 amino acids. The CDR3 sequence: CASSLGGGSDEQYF. The CDR3 DNA reads as TGTGCCAGCAGTCTAGGAGGAGGGTCGGACGAGCAGTACTTC.